This T cell receptor (beta chain) was sequenced during a study of blood T cell repertoires in COVID-19. V shed 2 bases and J 7 bases; nucleotides not matched to a gene: 4. The CDR3 is made up of 16 amino acids. In germline, CDR1 is MDHEN, CDR2 SYDVKM. The table lists this clone with a count of one. Produced via immunoSEQ multiplex PCR; TCRdb's table is partial and in-frame only. The profile covers 150,000 to 200,000 clones, with about 80% appearing a single time and less than 3% taken by the ten largest. Material for sequencing was peripheral blood. The sequence was collected from a human donor with acute or convalescent COVID-19. The donor label of this sample is uncertain. The chain uses TRBV28 and TRBJ2-1; 14 bases are a match to TRBD2. CDR3 sequence reads: CASSLPGLAGENEQFF. The DNA for the CDR3 is TGTGCCAGCAGTTTACCGGGACTAGCGGGAGAGAATGAGCAGTTCTTC.